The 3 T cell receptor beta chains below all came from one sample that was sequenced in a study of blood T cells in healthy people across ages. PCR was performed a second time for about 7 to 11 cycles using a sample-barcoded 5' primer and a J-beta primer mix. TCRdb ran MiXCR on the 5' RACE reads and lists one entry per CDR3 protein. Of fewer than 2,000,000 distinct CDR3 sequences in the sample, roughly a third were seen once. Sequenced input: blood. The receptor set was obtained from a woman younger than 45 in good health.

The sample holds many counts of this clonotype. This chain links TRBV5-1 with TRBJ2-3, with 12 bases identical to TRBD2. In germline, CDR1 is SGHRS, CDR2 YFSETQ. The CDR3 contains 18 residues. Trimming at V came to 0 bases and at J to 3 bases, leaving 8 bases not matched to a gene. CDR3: CASSLDGLAGRRTDTQYF. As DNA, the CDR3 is TGCGCCAGCAGCTTGGATGGACTAGCGGGAAGGCGAACAGATACGCAGTATTTT.

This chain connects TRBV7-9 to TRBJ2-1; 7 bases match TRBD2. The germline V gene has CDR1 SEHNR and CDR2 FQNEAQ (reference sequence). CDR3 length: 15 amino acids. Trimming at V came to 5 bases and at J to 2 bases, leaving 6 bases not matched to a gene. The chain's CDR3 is CASSPIGGTYNEQFF. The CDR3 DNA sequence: TGTGCCAGCAGCCCGATCGGGGGGACCTACAATGAGCAGTTCTTC.

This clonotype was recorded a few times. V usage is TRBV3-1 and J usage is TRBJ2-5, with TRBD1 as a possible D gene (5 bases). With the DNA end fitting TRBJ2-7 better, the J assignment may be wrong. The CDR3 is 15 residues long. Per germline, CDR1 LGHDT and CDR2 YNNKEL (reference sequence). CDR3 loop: CASSQFPGFSYEQYF. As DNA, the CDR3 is TGTGCCAGCAGCCAGTTCCCAGGGTTCTCCTACGAGCAGTACTTC.